The clone carrying this T cell receptor (beta chain) was picked up a small number of times. Library preparation (for TCRbeta) was performed with unique molecular identifiers. TCRdb analysed the PCR reads with MiXCR anew, one entry per CDR3 protein. This table has fewer than 250,000 distinct CDR3 sequences, approximately 17% appearing once. This sample stems from a study of T-cell reconstitution after alpha-beta-depleted transplantation in children. This sequence originates from a male patient between 2 and 10 years old who had a stem cell transplant for acute lymphoblastic leukemia, so the T cells may come from the graft donor. This specimen was PBMCs, mostly from graft donor cells, taken 360 days after TCRalphabeta/CD19-depleted stem cell transplant.

The CDR3 spells CASSLGSSVADTQYF. Written as DNA, the CDR3 is TGTGCCAGCAGCTTAGGGAGTAGTGTGGCAGATACGCAGTATTTT. This chain joins TRBV7-6 and TRBJ2-3; no definite D call. Germline values: CDR1 SGHVS, CDR2 FNYEAQ. Between the trimmed V and J ends, which lost 1 base and 4 bases, there was a span of 12 bases. CDR3 length: 15 residues.